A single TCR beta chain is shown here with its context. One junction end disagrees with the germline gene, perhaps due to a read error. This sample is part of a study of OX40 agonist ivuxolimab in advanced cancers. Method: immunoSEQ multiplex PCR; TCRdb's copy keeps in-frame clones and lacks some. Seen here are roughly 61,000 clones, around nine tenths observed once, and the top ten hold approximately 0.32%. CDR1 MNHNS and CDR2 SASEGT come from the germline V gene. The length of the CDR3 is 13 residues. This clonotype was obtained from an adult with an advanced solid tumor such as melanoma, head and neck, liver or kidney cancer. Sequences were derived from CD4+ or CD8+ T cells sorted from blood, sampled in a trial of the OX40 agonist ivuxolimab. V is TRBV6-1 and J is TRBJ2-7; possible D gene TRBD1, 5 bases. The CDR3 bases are TGTGCCAGCAGGGAAGGGGCTACCTACGAGCAGTACTTC. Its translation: CASREGATYEQYF.